This T cell receptor (beta chain) stems from a study of cytomegalovirus exposure and HLA in healthy donors. Study-wide findings and caveats: Later findings reportedly placed an Asian-associated ancestry cluster below the approximately 670-donor mean for N-insertions. In a later analysis, at a false discovery rate of 0.05, 15,000 to 20,000 TCR beta sequences were associated with HLA alleles.

This PCR relied on a set of 60 Vbeta primers and 13 Jbeta primers. Generated by immunoSEQ multiplex PCR, the TCRdb table keeps only in-frame clones and is missing some. The table lists some 160,000 clones, about 72% of them singletons. The CDR3 has 13 amino acids. Trimming removed 0 bases at V and 6 bases at J, with 7 bases between. Per the germline V gene, CDR1 is LGHNA and CDR2 is YSLEER. Comment on this clone: Its target is unknown.

This chain uses TRBV4-3 with TRBJ2-3; maybe TRBD2 (6 bases). The clonotype comes from a male donor in good health and CMV-seronegative. Sequenced input: PBMCs. The CDR3 bases are TGCGCCAGCAGCCAAGATCGGGGGGATACGCAGTATTTT. Its protein product is CASSQDRGDTQYF.